The 28 T cell receptor beta chains in this list originate from one sample, sequenced in a study of control samples from healthy donors and cancer patients. Using immunoSEQ multiplex PCR, the repertoire was profiled, and TCRdb retains in-frame clones only, with some absent. Among 48,000 or so clones listed, more than 85% were seen once. The specimen was PBMCs. Receptors were obtained from a woman between 50 and 59 years old with head and neck cancer.

The rearrangement joins TRBV28 to TRBJ2-1, with TRBD2 matching 7 bases. V lost 3 bases and J lost 6; bases outside the gene matches: 8. CDR1 MDHEN and CDR2 SYDVKM come from the germline V gene. CDR3 length: 15 amino acids. DNA for the CDR3: TGTGCCAGCAGTTTCGCACGGGGGGATGTCAATGAGCAGTTCTTC. Protein product: CASSFARGDVNEQFF.

This clone came up a few times. The chain recombines TRBV28 with TRBJ2-2; D remains unclear. The CDR3 is 15 residues long. V was pared by 1 base and J by 1 base, with 7 bases between. The germline V gene has CDR1 MDHEN and CDR2 SYDVKM. CDR3 residues: CASSLLYGNTGELFF. CDR3 bases: TGTGCCAGCAGTTTATTATACGGGAACACCGGGGAGCTGTTTTTT.

The chain combines TRBV7-6 with TRBJ2-5; perhaps TRBD2 as D (5 bases). Trimming stripped 5 bases from V and 5 bases from J, with 9 bases between. The CDR3 contains 12 residues. The germline CDR1 and CDR2 sequences are SGHVS and FNYEAQ. CDR3 nucleotides: TGTGCCAGCAGCCAAAGCGGCGAGACCCAGTACTTC. Its protein product is CASSQSGETQYF. The full variable domain, in which reference TRBV7-6 and TRBJ2-5 provide the parts outside the CDR3, is GAGVSQSPRYKVTKRGQDVALRCDPISGHVSLYWYRQALGQGPEFLTYFNYEAQQDKSGLPNDRFSAERPEGSISTLTIQRTEQRDSAMYRCASSQSGETQYFGPGTRLLVL.

The rearrangement uses TRBV9 and TRBJ1-1; D remains unclear. Trimming shortened V by 6 bases and J by 4 bases, and 19 bases separated the two germline ends. CDR1 and CDR2 from the germline V gene are SGDLS and YYNGEE. There are 15 residues in the CDR3. DNA of the CDR3: TGTGCCAGCACCCCGTCCGGGGTATCGAGCACTGAAGCTTTCTTT. Translation gives CASTPSGVSSTEAFF.

CDR3 protein: CASSLGLAGREDTQYF. The CDR3 DNA reads as TGTGCCAGCAGCTTGGGACTAGCGGGCAGAGAAGATACGCAGTATTTT. V usage is TRBV7-9 and J usage is TRBJ2-3, with TRBD2 matching over 12 bases. Germline lookup yields CDR1 SEHNR and CDR2 FQNEAQ (reference sequence). The CDR3 contains 16 residues. V lost 3 bases to trimming and J lost 5 bases; unmatched junction nucleotides: 6. Using reference TRBV7-9 and TRBJ2-3 for the parts outside the CDR3, the full variable domain is DTGVSQNPRHKITKRGQNVTFRCDPISEHNRLYWYRQTLGQGPEFLTYFQNEAQLEKSRLLSDRFSAERPKGSFSTLEIQRTEQGDSAMYLCASSLGLAGREDTQYFGPGTRLTVL.

The chain recombines TRBV7-9 with TRBJ1-1; 7 positions match TRBD1. The CDR3 runs 13 residues. Trimming cost V 4 bases and J 1 base; bases outside gene matches: 0. Germline CDR1 SEHNR, CDR2 FQNEAQ (reference sequence). CDR3 sequence (DNA): TGTGCCAGCAGCTGGGACAGGAACACTGAAGCTTTCTTT. This sequence encodes CASSWDRNTEAFF.

In this sample, this clone turned up once. This sequence joins TRBV2 and TRBJ1-1; D ambiguous. The CDR3 extends over 12 amino acids. V lost 4 bases to trimming and J lost 8 bases, with 11 bases between them. The germline V gene encodes CDR1 SNHLY and CDR2 FYNNEI. The CDR3 reads CASSVRGQEAFF. The CDR3 nucleotides read TGTGCCAGCAGTGTACGAGGGCAGGAAGCTTTCTTT.

This sequence joins TRBV23-1 and TRBJ2-7; D call uncertain. TRBV23-1 falls under the ORF class, with uncertain function. This CDR3 is built from 15 residues. V lost 7 bases and J 0 bases, leaving 16 bases between the germline ends. CDR3 DNA sequence: TGCGCCAGCAAGATACTACACCTTAGCTCCTACGAGCAGTACTTC. It encodes CASKILHLSSYEQYF.

The genes are TRBV7-2 and TRBJ2-6; 7 nucleotides match TRBD1. Germline-derived CDR1 and CDR2 are SGHTA and FQGNSA. V shed 3 bases and J 1 base; nucleotides not matched to a gene: 3. CDR3 length equals 16 residues. CDR3 sequence reads: CASSFTGASGANVLTF. CDR3 in DNA: TGTGCCAGCAGCTTTACAGGGGCGTCTGGGGCCAACGTCCTGACTTTC.

V is TRBV5-1 and J is TRBJ1-2; 8 nucleotides line up with TRBD1. The V gene's germline CDR1 is SGHRS and CDR2 YFSETQ. V was clipped by 0 bases and J by 10 bases; unmatched bases: 8. The CDR3 covers 14 residues. CDR3 loop: CASSLEFGTGDYTF. CDR3 coding DNA: TGCGCCAGCAGCTTGGAGTTCGGGACAGGAGACTACACCTTC.

This chain links TRBV28 with TRBJ1-5; D is unresolved. The germline gives CDR1 MDHEN, CDR2 SYDVKM. This CDR3 has 16 amino acids. V lost 2 bases and J 0 bases, leaving 11 bases between the germline ends. The CDR3 nucleotides are TGTGCCAGCAGTTTAGGGGTGGGCTATAGCAATCAGCCCCAGCATTTT. This encodes CASSLGVGYSNQPQHF.

This rearrangement joins TRBV7-9 to TRBJ2-3; D not resolved. This CDR3 has 13 residues. Germline V gene data show CDR1 as SEHNR and CDR2 as FQNEAQ (reference sequence). Trimming removed 1 base from V and 0 bases from J, with 2 bases in between. CDR3 sequence reads: CASSLGSTDTQYF. DNA of the CDR3: TGTGCCAGCAGCTTAGGTAGCACAGATACGCAGTATTTT.

J is TRBJ2-3 and V is TRBV11-2, with TRBD2 as a possible D gene (5 bases). Germline lookup yields CDR1 SGHAT and CDR2 FQNNGV. The CDR3 loop spans 14 amino acids. Trimming took off 0 bases at V and 5 bases at J, with 9 bases between the two ends. CDR3: CASSLDPAGDTQYF. The CDR3 coding sequence is TGTGCCAGCAGCTTAGACCCGGCGGGAGATACGCAGTATTTT.

The chain joins TRBV27 to TRBJ2-1; D possibly corresponds to TRBD2 (5 bases). Trimming stripped 5 bases from V and 7 bases from J, with 12 bases between. Germline-derived CDR1 and CDR2 are MNHEY and SMNVEV (reference sequence). The CDR3 runs 13 residues. The DNA of the CDR3 is TGTGCCAGCAGTCCAACTAGGGCGAATGAGCAGTTCTTC. Amino acid sequence: CASSPTRANEQFF.

This rearrangement joins TRBV6-6 to TRBJ1-5; D may be TRBD1 (5 bases). The germline CDR1 and CDR2 sequences are MNHNY and SVGAGI (reference sequence). CDR3 length: 16 residues. Trimming removed 2 bases from V and 1 base from J, with 12 bases in between. The CDR3 is CASSYGAVGSNQPQHF. The DNA for the CDR3 is TGTGCCAGCAGTTACGGGGCAGTCGGAAGCAATCAGCCCCAGCATTTT.

The rearrangement uses TRBV1 and TRBJ2-3; no DNA check was done on the table's D call, TRBD2. TRBV1 counts as a pseudogene. The CDR3 is 17 amino acids. The CDR3 bases are TGCACCAGCAGCCAAGAATCAGTACGGGAGGGCCGAGATACGCAGTATTTT. It codes for CTSSQESVREGRDTQYF.

The chain employs TRBV4-1 and TRBJ2-7, with 11 bases matching TRBD2. V gave up 0 bases and J gave up 9 bases; unmatched junction bases: 10. Germline CDR1 is MGHRA and CDR2 is YSYEKL. The CDR3 is 16 amino acids. The CDR3 here is CASSQEGLAGSQGQYF. CDR3 in DNA: TGCGCCAGCAGCCAAGAAGGACTAGCGGGTTCCCAGGGGCAGTACTTC.

The J gene is TRBJ1-2, the V gene TRBV15; weak D call: TRBD1 (5 bases). V dropped 5 bases and J dropped 10 bases, with 20 bases sitting between them. Germline-derived CDR1 and CDR2 are LNHNV and YYDKDF (reference sequence). The length of the CDR3 is 14 residues. CDR3 bases: TGTGCCACCAGCGACCTCGGGACCCTCAAGTACTACACCTTC. Its translation: CATSDLGTLKYYTF.

J is TRBJ2-7 and V is TRBV7-2; D possibly corresponds to TRBD1 (7 bases). The CDR3 is made up of 16 amino acids. Germline V CDR1 and CDR2: SGHTA, FQGNSA. V was shortened by 1 base and J by 0 bases, with 13 bases between the two germline ends. The DNA of the CDR3 is TGTGCCAGCAGCTTAGACGCGGGACAGAGCTCCTACGAGCAGTACTTC. Translated, it gives CASSLDAGQSSYEQYF.

The chain carries TRBV5-1 and TRBJ1-5; D gene uncertain. V shed 0 bases and J shed 4 bases, with 8 bases lying between them. The CDR3 covers 14 residues. The V gene's germline CDR1 is SGHRS and CDR2 YFSETQ. The CDR3 region has the DNA TGCGCCAGCAGCTTGGGGCAGAATAATCAGCCCCAGCATTTT. Encoded protein: CASSLGQNNQPQHF.

V gene TRBV5-3 combines with J gene TRBJ2-1; D possibly corresponds to TRBD1 (6 bases). TRBV5-3 is filed as an ORF, its function uncertain. The CDR3 runs to 15 residues. Deletions cut 4 bases from V and 2 bases from J, with 13 bases between. CDR3 sequence reads: CARSADSGAYNEQFF. The CDR3 DNA reads as TGTGCCAGAAGCGCGGACAGTGGAGCCTACAATGAGCAGTTCTTC.

The chain is built from TRBV18 and TRBJ2-7; the match to TRBD1 covers 7 bases. V trimming: 1 base; J trimming: 4 bases; junction bases outside the gene matches: 10. Germline V CDR1 and CDR2: KGHSH, LQKENI. The CDR3 runs 16 residues. CDR3 region: CASSPQGTEIGYEQYF. The CDR3 DNA sequence: TGTGCCAGCTCACCACAAGGGACAGAAATCGGTTACGAGCAGTACTTC.

This chain joins TRBV6-5 and TRBJ1-2; D is ambiguous. Germline V gives CDR1 MNHEY, CDR2 SVGAGI. Trimming cost V 3 bases and J 2 bases, with 7 bases left between them. The CDR3 consists of 13 residues. CDR3 DNA: TGTGCCAGCAGTTATACAGCAAACTATGGCTACACCTTC. It codes for CASSYTANYGYTF.

The chain couples TRBV9 to TRBJ2-1; D may be TRBD2 (7 bases). V lost 7 bases and J 0 bases, leaving 17 bases between the germline ends. Germline CDR1 is SGDLS and CDR2 is YYNGEE. The CDR3 length is 16 residues. CDR3: CASSGGLSSSYNEQFF. CDR3 DNA: TGTGCCAGCTCGGGGGGCCTTTCTAGCTCCTACAATGAGCAGTTCTTC.

The gene calls are TRBV5-4 and TRBJ2-1, with 12 bases lining up with TRBD2. CDR1 is SGHNT and CDR2 is YYREEE in the germline V gene (reference sequence). The CDR3 spans 15 residues. Unmatched junction bases numbered 8, after V lost 4 bases and J lost 9 bases. This chain's CDR3 is CASSPRLAGDGEQFF. CDR3 sequence (DNA): TGTGCCAGCAGCCCTCGACTAGCGGGAGATGGTGAGCAGTTCTTC. Drawing the rest from reference TRBV5-4 and TRBJ2-1, the complete variable domain is ETGVTQSPTHLIKTRGQQVTLRCSSQSGHNTVSWYQQALGQGPQFIFQYYREEENGRGNFPPRFSGLQFPNYSSELNVNALELDDSALYLCASSPRLAGDGEQFFGPGTRLTVL.

The chain carries TRBV6-5 and TRBJ1-4, with 7 nucleotides matching TRBD1. The V segment lost 2 bases and the J segment 8 bases; nucleotides outside the gene matches: 5. This CDR3 has 14 residues. Germline V gene data show CDR1 as MNHEY and CDR2 as SVGAGI. The CDR3 sequence: CASSYRRGGEKLFF. The CDR3 DNA is TGTGCCAGCAGTTACCGCAGGGGGGGGGAAAAACTGTTTTTT.

The chain links TRBV28 to TRBJ2-3; 7 bases fit TRBD1. The CDR3 covers 15 residues. Germline CDR1 reads MDHEN; CDR2 reads SYDVKM. Germline trimming cut 4 bases from V and 5 bases from J; bases unmatched to any gene: 9. CDR3 loop: CASSSRDSSLDTQYF. The CDR3 DNA follows: TGTGCCAGCAGTTCCCGGGACAGCAGCTTAGATACGCAGTATTTT.

The CDR3: CASTPSSGGSYEQYF. CDR3 coding DNA: TGTGCCAGCACTCCATCTAGCGGAGGGTCCTACGAGCAGTACTTC. The gene calls are TRBV28 and TRBJ2-7, with 7 bases lining up with TRBD2. The CDR3 covers 15 residues. Germline V gene data show CDR1 as MDHEN and CDR2 as SYDVKM. V was clipped by 7 bases and J by 1 base; unmatched bases: 10. The full variable domain, rest sourced from reference TRBV28 and TRBJ2-7, is DVKVTQSSRYLVKRTGEKVFLECVQDMDHENMFWYRQDPGLGLRLIYFSYDVKMKEKGDIPEGYSVSREKKERFSLILESASTNQTSMYLCASTPSSGGSYEQYFGPGTRLTVT.